This T cell receptor (beta chain) appears in the sequencing data of a study of OX40 agonist ivuxolimab in advanced cancers. Turning to the study itself: People who had prior anti-PD-1, anti-PD-L1 or anti-CTLA-4 therapy could take part, and about 40% had some. Study-wide results and limits: Some nonresponders also had low normalized T-cell clonal expansion. Expanded peripheral T cell antigen specificity was not determined.

As for this clone: Its specificity is unknown.

Generated by immunoSEQ multiplex PCR, the TCRdb table keeps only in-frame clones and is missing some. The table includes about 45,000 clones, approximately 84% detected once. Germline CDR1 reads MDHEN; CDR2 reads SYDVKM. Trimming cost V 7 bases and J 8 bases, with 20 bases left between them. The CDR3 has 14 amino acids. The receptor was derived from an adult with an advanced solid tumor such as melanoma, head and neck, liver or kidney cancer. The rearrangement links TRBV28 to TRBJ1-2; maybe TRBD1 (6 bases). Here the sequenced sample was CD4+ or CD8+ T cells sorted from blood, taken in a trial of the OX40 agonist ivuxolimab. CDR3 sequence reads: CASTKTRTDEGYTF. The CDR3 DNA is TGTGCCAGCACCAAGACAAGGACAGATGAAGGCTACACCTTC.